Below are 28 T cell receptor beta chains sequenced from a single sample in a study of T cell repertoires in cytomegalovirus infection. TCRdb itself ran the reads through MiXCR, one entry per CDR3 protein. The profile shows about 600,000 distinct CDR3 sequences, 24% of them singletons. Sequencing was done on a sample of CD8+ T cells from PBMCs. These receptors all stem from a human donor in good health (CMV status not recorded). Some clones in this sample may be carry-over from other donors' samples.

The rearrangement links TRBV24-1 to TRBJ2-3; no clear D gene. Germline V gene data show CDR1 as KGHDR and CDR2 as SFDVKD. The CDR3 runs 13 residues. Trimming cost V 5 bases and J 2 bases, with 7 bases left between them. CDR3 nucleotide sequence: TGTGCCACCAGTGTTGGGTACACAGATACGCAGTATTTT. It yields the protein CATSVGYTDTQYF.

The table lists this clonotype with a few counts. The chain combines TRBV5-6 with TRBJ2-7; D is undetermined. The V end lost 1 base, the J end lost 2 bases, and 10 bases lay between the germline ends. The CDR3 runs to 14 residues. Germline V gene sequence: CDR1 SGHDT, CDR2 YYEEEE. The CDR3 region is CASSLMRSAYEQYF. For the CDR3, the DNA is TGTGCCAGCAGCTTGATGCGGAGCGCCTACGAGCAGTACTTC.

Concerning this clonotype itself: This clone may be a read error of a much larger clone one base away. This chain joins TRBV7-9 and TRBJ1-5, with a possible D match to TRBD1 (6 bases). The CDR3 sequence is 14 residues long. V was cut by 4 bases and J by 0 bases, with 7 bases left in between. Germline V gene sequence: CDR1 SEHNR, CDR2 FQNEAQ (reference sequence). The DNA for the CDR3 is TGTGCCAGCAGCTGGACAGATAGCAATCAGCCCCAGCATTTT. Translation: CASSWTDSNQPQHF.

The genes are TRBV10-3 and TRBJ1-1; maybe TRBD1 (5 bases). The V and J ends lost 0 bases and 1 base respectively, with 9 bases between them. This CDR3 region has 15 residues. Germline V gene lookup returns CDR1 ENHRY and CDR2 SYGVKD. This CDR3 reads CAISESGDRNTEAFF. CDR3 nucleotides: TGTGCCATCAGTGAGTCGGGGGACCGGAACACTGAAGCTTTCTTT.

The chain employs TRBV14 and TRBJ2-1; D is perhaps TRBD1 (5 bases). Germline-derived CDR1 and CDR2 are SGHDN and FVKESK. Trimming took off 3 bases at V and 2 bases at J, with 14 bases between the two ends. CDR3 length: 16 amino acids. The DNA of the CDR3 is TGTGCCAGCAGCCAGGCCCAGCAGGGCCCCTACAATGAGCAGTTCTTC. Encoded protein: CASSQAQQGPYNEQFF. Variable domain in full (rest from reference TRBV14 and TRBJ2-1): EAGVTQFPSHSVIEKGQTVTLRCDPISGHDNLYWYRRVMGKEIKFLLHFVKESKQDESGMPNNRFLAERTGGTYSTLKVQPAELEDSGVYFCASSQAQQGPYNEQFFGPGTRLTVL.

Regarding this clonotype: A much bigger clone sits one base away, suggesting this may be a read error. CDR3 amino acids: CANSQDGSGTGGGMNTEAFF. The CDR3 nucleotides read TGTGCCAACAGCCAAGACGGCTCCGGGACAGGGGGCGGCATGAACACTGAAGCTTTCTTT. This chain joins TRBV4-2 and TRBJ1-1, with 12 nucleotides matching TRBD1. This CDR3 contains 20 residues. Germline CDR1 reads LGHNA; CDR2 reads YNFKEQ.

This clonotype turned up a few times. The chain recombines TRBV20-1 with TRBJ2-3; TRBD2 matches 15 bases. In germline, CDR1 is DFQATT, CDR2 SNEGSKA (reference sequence). CDR3 length: 19 residues. V gave up 0 bases and J gave up 4 bases; unmatched junction bases: 11. The CDR3 DNA reads as TGCAGTGCTAGAGATTGGACTAGCGGGGGGGCAGGAGGATCAGATACGCAGTATTTT. The encoded protein is CSARDWTSGGAGGSDTQYF.

The sample holds a few counts of this clonotype. The chain combines TRBV6-5 with TRBJ2-6; D gene ambiguous. CDR3 length: 14 residues. Per germline, CDR1 MNHEY and CDR2 SVGAGI. V was trimmed by 4 bases and J by 4 bases, leaving 8 bases between them. Here the CDR3 reads CASSWTAGANVLTF. CDR3 nucleotide sequence: TGTGCCAGCAGTTGGACGGCGGGGGCCAACGTCCTGACTTTC.

The V call is TRBV29-1, the J call TRBJ2-1, with 10 bases matching TRBD1. Germline assignment: CDR1 SQVTM and CDR2 ANQGSEA. There are 15 residues in the CDR3. J gave up 7 bases and V 6 bases, and 12 bases lay outside the gene matches. CDR3 loop: CSVDLDRGLRNEQFF. In DNA form, the CDR3 reads TGCAGCGTAGATCTAGACAGGGGGCTCAGGAATGAGCAGTTCTTC.

This clonotype was counted only a few times. The gene calls are TRBV2 and TRBJ2-3; possible D gene TRBD1, 5 bases. The CDR3 has 15 residues. V lost 7 bases to trimming and J lost 6 bases, with 20 bases between them. Per germline, CDR1 SNHLY and CDR2 FYNNEI. CDR3: CASTPREGVIDTQYF. In DNA form, the CDR3 reads TGTGCCAGCACCCCAAGAGAAGGGGTCATCGATACGCAGTATTTT.

The V gene is TRBV20-1, the J gene TRBJ2-1, with D unresolved. CDR3 length equals 13 residues. Per the germline V gene, CDR1 is DFQATT and CDR2 is SNEGSKA (reference sequence). V lost 6 bases, J lost 5 bases, and 14 bases lay in between. CDR3: CSARVLLNNEQFF. The CDR3, as DNA: TGCAGTGCAAGGGTCTTGTTGAACAATGAGCAGTTCTTC.

This chain connects TRBV7-9 to TRBJ1-3, with D perhaps matching TRBD1 (5 bases). The CDR3 loop spans 14 amino acids. V lost 2 bases and J lost 4, with 9 bases in between. Germline V gives CDR1 SEHNR, CDR2 FQNEAQ (reference sequence). CDR3 sequence (DNA): TGTGCCAGCAGCTTAAGCAGGGACGGAAACACCATATATTTT. Its translation is CASSLSRDGNTIYF.

This clonotype was seen a few times. This chain connects TRBV29-1 to TRBJ2-1; D may be TRBD1 (5 bases). Germline loops: CDR1 SQVTM, CDR2 ANQGSEA. The CDR3 sequence is 11 residues long. V dropped 4 bases and J dropped 9 bases, with 10 bases sitting between them. The CDR3 region is CSVGQGTEQFF. DNA of the CDR3: TGCAGCGTTGGCCAGGGAACTGAGCAGTTCTTC.

The chain has TRBV2 and TRBJ2-1, with D uncertain. This CDR3 spans 13 amino acids. Trimming shortened V by 8 bases and J by 4 bases, and 12 bases separated the two germline ends. The germline V gene has CDR1 SNHLY and CDR2 FYNNEI. The CDR3 DNA sequence: TGTGCCAGCGGATTTGACATTTACAATGAGCAGTTCTTC. Its protein product is CASGFDIYNEQFF.

Only a few counts were recorded for this clonotype. V gene TRBV5-1 combines with J gene TRBJ2-6; D call uncertain. Germline loops: CDR1 SGHRS, CDR2 YFSETQ. The CDR3 extends over 16 amino acids. V was cut by 0 bases and J by 0 bases, with 7 bases left in between. CDR3 in DNA: TGCGCCAGCAGCTTGGGGGTATACTCTGGGGCCAACGTCCTGACTTTC. Its translation is CASSLGVYSGANVLTF.

In this sample, this clonotype turned up a few times. The rearrangement links TRBV2 to TRBJ2-1, with D perhaps assigned TRBD1 or TRBD2 (6 bases each). The V end was cut by 5 bases, the J end by 2 bases, with 13 bases between. Germline loops: CDR1 SNHLY, CDR2 FYNNEI. This CDR3 contains 15 residues. The CDR3 nucleotides are TGTGCCAGCAGTTCTGGGGGGCTCACCTACAATGAGCAGTTCTTC. It codes for CASSSGGLTYNEQFF. Variable domain in full (rest from reference TRBV2 and TRBJ2-1): EPEVTQTPSHQVTQMGQEVILRCVPISNHLYFYWYRQILGQKVEFLVSFYNNEISEKSEIFDDQFSVERPDGSNFTLKIRSTKLEDSAMYFCASSSGGLTYNEQFFGPGTRLTVL.

The table lists this clonotype with many counts. This chain links TRBV18 with TRBJ2-3, with 12 bases identical to TRBD2. The CDR3 is 19 residues long. Trimming at V came to 0 bases and at J to 8 bases, leaving 15 bases not matched to a gene. Germline-derived CDR1 and CDR2 are KGHSH and LQKENI. Here the CDR3 DNA reads TGTGCCAGCTCACCACCGGGACTAGCGGGCACCCCGGTGGGAGGTACGCAGTATTTT. Residues: CASSPPGLAGTPVGGTQYF.

This clonotype was observed a handful of times. The V call is TRBV4-1, the J call TRBJ1-2; possible D gene TRBD1, 5 bases. The length of the CDR3 is 16 residues. CDR1 and CDR2 from the germline V gene are MGHRA and YSYEKL. V was trimmed by 3 bases and J by 0 bases, leaving 14 bases between them. CDR3 sequence (DNA): TGCGCCAGCAGCCAGGAAGTACAGGTAGCTAACTATGGCTACACCTTC. Protein: CASSQEVQVANYGYTF.

The J gene is TRBJ1-1, the V gene TRBV19; 8 nucleotides line up with TRBD1. This CDR3 region has 15 residues. CDR1 is LNHDA and CDR2 is SQIVND in the germline V gene (reference sequence). With 6 bases clipped from V and 2 bases from J, the junction kept 8 bases outside the gene matches. The CDR3 DNA reads as TGTGCCAGTAGCCCTCACAGGGGGTCTAACACTGAAGCTTTCTTT. Translating it yields CASSPHRGSNTEAFF.

Comment on this clonotype: A read error may explain this, as a much larger clone is one base away. The J gene is TRBJ2-7, the V gene TRBV7-2; D is undetermined. V was shortened by 2 bases and J by 3 bases, with 11 bases between the two germline ends. Germline-derived CDR1 and CDR2 are SGHTA and FQGNSA. This CDR3 is 14 amino acids long. The CDR3 bases are TGTGCCAGCAGCTTATGGGGTGTTGTCTACGAGCAGTACTTC. This gives the protein CASSLWGVVYEQYF.

V gene TRBV6-1 combines with J gene TRBJ2-4; D unclear. The CDR3 spans 13 residues. The germline V gene encodes CDR1 MNHNS and CDR2 SASEGT. V was shortened by 8 bases and J by 9 bases, with 17 bases between the two germline ends. The CDR3: CASYSFGEGIQYF. The CDR3 region has the DNA TGTGCCAGCTATTCATTTGGGGAAGGCATTCAGTACTTC.

Note on this clonotype: A read error may be the cause here, since a much bigger clone is one base away. The chain links TRBV7-6 to TRBJ2-2; a possible D gene is TRBD2 (5 bases). Germline CDR1 and CDR2: SGHVS and FNYEAQ. This CDR3 comprises 12 residues. CDR3 protein: CASSLNARELIF. Here the CDR3 DNA reads TGTGCCAGCAGCTTGAACGCTAGGGAGCTGATTTTT.

The gene calls are TRBV12-3 or TRBV12-4 and TRBJ2-7; TRBD2 agrees at 7 bases. The CDR3 covers 13 residues. The V and J ends lost 5 bases and 6 bases, in that order; junction bases with no gene match: 7. CDR3 in amino acids: CASSQGRGFEQYF. As DNA, the CDR3 is TGTGCCAGCAGTCAAGGGAGGGGCTTCGAGCAGTACTTC.

V is TRBV6-5 and J is TRBJ1-6; TRBD1 might be the D (5 bases). Germline-derived CDR1 and CDR2 are MNHEY and SVGAGI. This CDR3 is 16 amino acids long. The V end lost 5 bases, the J end lost 7 bases, and 18 bases lay between the germline ends. This chain's CDR3 is CASSDPGGPGNSPLHF. CDR3 nucleotides: TGTGCCAGCAGTGACCCGGGTGGGCCAGGGAATTCACCCCTCCACTTT.

This clonotype turned up a few times. CDR3 region: CASSWQDRGREQFF. For the CDR3, the DNA is TGTGCCAGCAGCTGGCAGGACAGGGGAAGAGAGCAGTTCTTC. The rearrangement uses TRBV7-9 and TRBJ2-1, with TRBD1 matching over 9 bases. Germline CDR1 is SEHNR and CDR2 is FQNEAQ (reference sequence). With V trimmed by 4 bases and J by 10 bases, 8 bases remained unmatched. CDR3 length: 14 residues.

V is TRBV5-3 and J is TRBJ1-1, with a possible D match to TRBD1 (6 bases). TRBV5-3 is filed as an ORF, its function uncertain. The CDR3 is 12 amino acids. The ends were cut back, 9 bases at V and 7 bases at J, with 16 bases in the middle. CDR3 region: CANSLGGSEAFF. Here the CDR3 DNA reads TGTGCCAACAGCTTGGGGGGCAGTGAAGCTTTCTTT.

This clonotype has ten or more counts. The CDR3 loop is CASKSNKNYGYTF. The CDR3, as DNA: TGCGCCAGCAAATCAAACAAGAACTATGGCTACACCTTC. This sequence joins TRBV5-1 and TRBJ1-2; D is unresolved. The germline V gene encodes CDR1 SGHRS and CDR2 YFSETQ. Trimming left V 6 bases short and J 2 bases short, with 11 bases between. This CDR3 spans 13 amino acids.

The sample holds many counts of this clonotype. J is TRBJ2-7 and V is TRBV4-1; no firm D call. Germline V gene lookup returns CDR1 MGHRA and CDR2 YSYEKL. With 0 bases removed from V and 0 bases from J, the gap between germline ends came to 6 bases. The CDR3 covers 14 residues. CDR3 protein: CASSQEVDSYEQYF. DNA of the CDR3: TGCGCCAGCAGCCAAGAGGTAGACTCCTACGAGCAGTACTTC.